This T cell receptor (beta chain) was captured in a study of T cells in Graves' hyperthyroidism and ophthalmopathy. Study details: Once the initial diagnosis was made, peripheral blood was obtained before any treatment. Study results and caveats: A model built on 13 V-J features separated ophthalmopathy from stable hyperthyroidism. Ophthalmopathy, which appeared later, was predicted by the model a median 6.5 months before onset.

This clonotype was counted many times. Its target is not known. The CDR3 runs to 12 residues. Germline CDR1 reads SGHRS; CDR2 reads YFSETQ. Trimming cost V 5 bases and J 9 bases, with 13 bases left between them. What was amplified from RNA transcripts were TCR beta CDR3 regions. A set of HTBI primers served as the primers for a first-round RT-PCR of the TCR CDR3. Via MiXCR, TCRdb re-called the multiplex PCR reads, giving one row per CDR3 protein. This table has hundreds of thousands of distinct CDR3 sequences, approximately 15% appearing once. The sequence was obtained from a woman between 40 and 50 years old with Graves' ophthalmopathy. The sequenced sample consisted of blood. The chain employs TRBV5-1 and TRBJ2-3, with unresolved D. The CDR3 DNA reads as TGCGCCAGCAGAGGCAATTTAGACACGCAGTATTTT. Translation gives CASRGNLDTQYF.